A selection of T cell receptor beta chains follows, all from one sample in a study of Ad26.COV2.S vaccination and SARS-CoV-2 variants. Sequencing was performed with immunoSEQ multiplex PCR; in TCRdb, only in-frame clones are kept and a portion is missing. The sample shows 350,000 to 450,000 clones, roughly four fifths of them seen only once. The specimen was peripheral blood, collected in a trial of Ad26.COV2.S vaccine versus placebo. All receptors come from a person between 18 and 60 years old who received the Ad26.COV2.S COVID-19 vaccine or a placebo. CDR3s include the opening cysteine and the closing phenylalanine or tryptophan. Fields, in order: D gene, V gene, J gene, clone size, CDR3 DNA, CDR3 protein. The D gene is left open where the match is weak. The size field is filled for only some rows; it gives once, few, many or a size class.

D: .
V: TRBV14
J: TRBJ2-1
size: .
DNA: TGTGCCAGCAGCCCGGGGAGTTACAATGAGCAGTTCTTC
CDR3: CASSPGSYNEQFF

D: .
V: TRBV2
J: TRBJ2-3
size: .
DNA: TGTGCCAGCCGTCGCTGGGTGGGAAGCACAGATACGCAGTATTTT
CDR3: CASRRWVGSTDTQYF

D: .
V: TRBV9
J: TRBJ2-7
size: .
DNA: TGTGCCAGCAGCCCTGGGGCAGGGACCTACGAGCAGTACTTC
CDR3: CASSPGAGTYEQYF

D: .
V: TRBV9
J: TRBJ2-7
size: .
DNA: TGTGCCAGCAGCTCCCCAGGGGCCTACGAGCAGTACTTC
CDR3: CASSSPGAYEQYF

D: .
V: TRBV4-3
J: TRBJ1-1
size: .
DNA: TGCGCCAGCAGCCAAGAGGTGCGGTCCACTGAAGCTTTCTTT
CDR3: CASSQEVRSTEAFF

D: .
V: TRBV5-4
J: TRBJ1-1
size: .
DNA: TGTGCCAGCAGCTTGGGCCTCCAGGGAAACAAAGCTTTCTTT
CDR3: CASSLGLQGNKAFF

D: .
V: TRBV30
J: TRBJ2-2
size: .
DNA: TGTGCCTGGAGCCCCGGCCGCACCGGGGAGCTGTTTTTT
CDR3: CAWSPGRTGELFF

D: TRBD2
V: TRBV27
J: TRBJ2-1
size: .
DNA: TGTGCCAGCAGTCCCTCGGGAGGGTCGCGGTTCTTC
CDR3: CASSPSGGSRFF

D: TRBD1
V: TRBV4-2
J: TRBJ2-7
size: few
DNA: TGTGCCAGCAGCCAACAAGAGGGGGCTTTCAGCTCCTACGAGCAGTACTTC
CDR3: CASSQQEGAFSSYEQYF

D: .
V: TRBV6-2/TRBV6-3
J: TRBJ1-5
size: .
DNA: TGTGCCAGCAGTTACGCGGGTGGGAGAGGTCAGCCCCAGCATTTT
CDR3: CASSYAGGRGQPQHF

D: .
V: TRBV4-1
J: TRBJ2-5
size: .
DNA: TGCGCCAGCAGCCAGCAATTAGGAGTATCGAAGACCCAGTACTTC
CDR3: CASSQQLGVSKTQYF

D: .
V: TRBV14
J: TRBJ1-2
size: .
DNA: TGTGCCAGCAGCCCCTCCGAAATCTATGGCTACACCTTC
CDR3: CASSPSEIYGYTF

D: TRBD1
V: TRBV5-1
J: TRBJ1-2
size: .
DNA: TGCGCCAGTAGGGGGACAGGGGTTGGCTACACCTTC
CDR3: CASRGTGVGYTF

D: .
V: TRBV2
J: TRBJ2-1
size: .
DNA: TGTGCCAGCAGTGAAGGCAATGAGCAGTTCTTC
CDR3: CASSEGNEQFF

D: .
V: TRBV6-1
J: TRBJ2-1
size: .
DNA: TGTGCCAGCAGTGAACGGTGGAGGGGGCGAGACAATGAGCAGTTCTTC
CDR3: CASSERWRGRDNEQFF

D: .
V: TRBV11-3
J: TRBJ2-1
size: .
DNA: TGTGCCAGCAGCTTAGCCCCGTCCTACAATGAGCAGTTCTTC
CDR3: CASSLAPSYNEQFF

D: .
V: TRBV5-8
J: TRBJ1-2
size: .
DNA: TGTGCCAGCAGCTTGTCAGGCAGGCATGGCTACACCTTC
CDR3: CASSLSGRHGYTF

D: .
V: TRBV5-1
J: TRBJ2-1
size: .
DNA: TGCGCCAGCAGTTATGGACAGTCGGATGAGCAGTTCTTC
CDR3: CASSYGQSDEQFF

D: TRBD1
V: TRBV7-8
J: TRBJ2-7
size: .
DNA: TGTGCCAGCAGCTTTGGGGGACAGCGAAGGTTCGAGCAGTACTTC
CDR3: CASSFGGQRRFEQYF

D: TRBD2
V: TRBV9
J: TRBJ2-5
size: .
DNA: TGTGCCAGCAGCGTTAGCGGGGGGGCCGGGGAGACCCAGTACTTC
CDR3: CASSVSGGAGETQYF

D: .
V: TRBV4-1
J: TRBJ1-2
size: .
DNA: TGCGCCAGCAGCCACGCAGGGACACCAACTCACTATGGCTACACCTTC
CDR3: CASSHAGTPTHYGYTF

D: .
V: TRBV11-1
J: TRBJ2-5
size: .
DNA: TGTGCCAGCAGCTTAGGCGGGGCCCAAGAGACCCAGTACTTC
CDR3: CASSLGGAQETQYF

D: TRBD1
V: TRBV9
J: TRBJ1-3
size: .
DNA: TGTGCCAGCAGCGAAGGACAGGGGGCCTCTGGAAACACCATATATTTT
CDR3: CASSEGQGASGNTIYF

D: TRBD2
V: TRBV6-1
J: TRBJ2-1
size: .
DNA: TGTGCCAGCAGTGGCGGGGGACGGCGGGGGGATTACAATGAGCAGTTCTTC
CDR3: CASSGGGRRGDYNEQFF

D: .
V: TRBV7-9
J: TRBJ2-2
size: .
DNA: TGTGCCAGCAGCTCCCTTGTGGGCCCCGAGACCGGGGAGCTGTTTTTT
CDR3: CASSSLVGPETGELFF

D: TRBD1
V: TRBV3-1/TRBV3-2
J: TRBJ2-7
size: few
DNA: TGTGCCAGCACCCAGACAGGGGCTGAGCAGTACTTC
CDR3: CASTQTGAEQYF

D: .
V: TRBV6-5
J: TRBJ2-7
size: .
DNA: TGTGCCAGCAGTTCCCCTAGGGCCCCCTACGAGCAGTACTTC
CDR3: CASSSPRAPYEQYF

D: TRBD2
V: TRBV6-5
J: TRBJ2-1
size: .
DNA: TGTGCCAGCAGCGGGACTAGCGGGAGTTCACGTGAGCAGTTCTTC
CDR3: CASSGTSGSSREQFF

D: .
V: TRBV7-9
J: TRBJ1-2
size: .
DNA: TGTGCCAGCAGCTTATCCACAGGGAACTATGGCTACACCTTC
CDR3: CASSLSTGNYGYTF

D: .
V: TRBV11-2
J: TRBJ2-4
size: .
DNA: TGTGCCAGCAGCTTGGGGGGGCCTCTAGCCAAAAACATTCAGTACTTC
CDR3: CASSLGGPLAKNIQYF

D: .
V: TRBV11-1
J: TRBJ2-7
size: .
DNA: TGTGCCAGCAGCTTCTCGTACAACTCCTACGAGCAGTACTTC
CDR3: CASSFSYNSYEQYF

D: .
V: TRBV23-1
J: TRBJ2-6
size: .
DNA: TGCGCCAGCAGTCCCCCCGCAGGGTCTGGGCCCTCCTCTGGGGCCAACGTCCTGACTTTC
CDR3: CASSPPAGSGPSSGANVLTF

D: .
V: TRBV19
J: TRBJ1-1
size: many
DNA: TGTGCCAGTAGTAATGTTGGGACTGAAGCTTTCTTT
CDR3: CASSNVGTEAFF

D: .
V: TRBV10-3
J: TRBJ1-1
size: .
DNA: TGTGCCATCCGTACCGTATTGAACACTGAAGCTTTCTTT
CDR3: CAIRTVLNTEAFF

D: TRBD1
V: TRBV4-1
J: TRBJ1-1
size: .
DNA: TGCGCCAGCAGCACCCAGCCGGGACAGGGGGTCGGCACTGAAGCTTTCTTT
CDR3: CASSTQPGQGVGTEAFF

D: .
V: TRBV7-9
J: TRBJ2-5
size: few
DNA: TGTGCCAGCAGCTTTACGGGCTCCGTCCAAGAGACCCAGTACTTC
CDR3: CASSFTGSVQETQYF

D: .
V: TRBV7-2
J: TRBJ2-3
size: .
DNA: TGTGCCAGCAGCTTAGTATTTTCCAGGGCGGCTACAGATACGCAGTATTTT
CDR3: CASSLVFSRAATDTQYF

D: .
V: TRBV6-2/TRBV6-3
J: TRBJ1-1
size: .
DNA: TGTGCCAGCAGTGACGGCGTGAACACTGAAGCTTTCTTT
CDR3: CASSDGVNTEAFF